Presented here are 21 T cell receptor beta chains from one specimen sequenced in a study of T cell responses to AZD1222 COVID-19 vaccine. Sequencing was performed with immunoSEQ multiplex PCR; in TCRdb, only in-frame clones are kept and a portion is missing. Here the sample spans approximately 150,000 clones, over 85% being singletons. The specimen comprised peripheral blood, sampled on day 0 of AZD1222 vaccination. Every receptor here comes from an adult in good health.

The CDR3, as DNA: TGTGCCAGCAGCTTAGCCGGAGGGGGTTTAGGCAATGAGCAGTTCTTC. It specifies CASSLAGGGLGNEQFF. V gene TRBV7-2 combines with J gene TRBJ2-1, with D perhaps given as TRBD1 or TRBD2 (6 bases each). V gave up 0 bases and J gave up 6 bases, with 15 bases separating them. The CDR3 has 16 amino acids. Germline CDR1 and CDR2: SGHTA and FQGNSA. Based on the CDR3 plus reference TRBV7-2 and TRBJ2-1, the full variable domain is GAGVSQSPSNKVTEKGKDVELRCDPISGHTALYWYRQSLGQGLEFLIYFQGNSAPDKSGLPSDRFSAERTGGSVSTLTIQRTQQEDSAVYLCASSLAGGGLGNEQFFGPGTRLTVL.

The chain couples TRBV9 to TRBJ1-2; D possibly corresponds to TRBD1 (6 bases). This CDR3 is 17 amino acids long. Germline CDR1 and CDR2: SGDLS and YYNGEE. Deletions cut 3 bases from V and 1 base from J, with 19 bases between. Here the CDR3 reads CASSAQAQGRLNYGYTF. The CDR3 bases are TGTGCCAGCAGCGCCCAAGCTCAGGGGCGCCTTAACTATGGCTACACCTTC.

This clone appeared a single time. The chain has TRBV7-6 and TRBJ1-2, with D unclear. Trimming took off 5 bases at V and 4 bases at J, with 14 bases between the two ends. CDR1 is SGHVS, CDR2 FNYEAQ, per germline. This CDR3 has 14 amino acids. The CDR3 spells CASSPAGVGYGYTF. In nucleotides, the CDR3 is TGTGCCAGCAGCCCAGCTGGGGTCGGCTATGGCTACACCTTC.

The chain combines TRBV6-1 with TRBJ1-6; 8 bases align to TRBD1. The V gene's germline CDR1 is MNHNS and CDR2 SASEGT. V was pared by 5 bases and J by 4 bases, with 7 bases of the junction left unmatched. CDR3 length: 16 residues. The CDR3 loop reads CASSQDRGRYNSPLHF. In nucleotides, the CDR3 is TGTGCCAGCAGTCAAGACAGGGGCCGATATAATTCACCCCTCCACTTT.

The chain has TRBV7-6 and TRBJ2-1; maybe TRBD2 (6 bases). This CDR3 contains 15 residues. Germline loops: CDR1 SGHVS, CDR2 FNYEAQ. V was clipped by 5 bases and J by 5 bases, with 16 bases between them. CDR3 sequence reads: CASSTQPGLHNEQFF. The CDR3 DNA is TGTGCCAGCAGCACGCAACCGGGACTCCACAATGAGCAGTTCTTC.

The rearrangement links TRBV6-4 to TRBJ1-5; D might be TRBD1 (5 bases). Trimming cost V 7 bases and J 7 bases, with 14 bases left between them. Germline values: CDR1 MRHNA, CDR2 SNTAGT. This CDR3 is 13 amino acids long. CDR3 amino acids: CASNTNRGQPQHF. The CDR3 DNA reads TGTGCCAGCAACACAAATAGGGGACAGCCCCAGCATTTT.

The chain links TRBV7-9 to TRBJ1-1; weak D call: TRBD1 (5 bases). V lost 5 bases and J lost 3, with 10 bases in between. The CDR3 extends over 13 amino acids. Germline V gene data show CDR1 as SEHNR and CDR2 as FQNEAQ (reference sequence). DNA for the CDR3: TGTGCCAGCAGCGGGACGGCGGACACTGAAGCTTTCTTT. Protein sequence: CASSGTADTEAFF.

Comment on this clone: An end of the junction differs from the germline gene, which may be a read error. V and J are TRBV28 and TRBJ1-5, with a weak D call TRBD1 (5 bases). Germline V CDR1 and CDR2: MDHEN, SYDVKM. CDR3 size: 12 residues. CDR3 sequence (DNA): TGTGCCAGCAGCTCCGGCCGGGGCCCCCCGCATTTT. Its translation is CASSSGRGPPHF.

The V and J genes are TRBV7-3 and TRBJ1-1, with D hard to call. From germline, CDR1 is SGHTA and CDR2 FQGTGA. The CDR3 loop spans 13 amino acids. Trimming cost V 4 bases and J 1 base, with 7 bases left between them. The CDR3 here is CASSSNSNTEAFF. CDR3 sequence (DNA): TGTGCCAGCAGCTCCAACTCGAACACTGAAGCTTTCTTT. The entire variable domain, with the rest obtained from reference TRBV7-3 and TRBJ1-1, is as follows: GAGVSQTPSNKVTEKGKYVELRCDPISGHTALYWYRQSLGQGPEFLIYFQGTGAADDSGLPNDRFFAVRPEGSVSTLKIQRTERGDSAVYLCASSSNSNTEAFFGQGTRLTVV.

This rearrangement joins TRBV4-1 to TRBJ1-3; no clear D gene. The V gene lost 5 bases and the J gene lost 7 bases, with 6 bases spanning the gap. The germline V gene has CDR1 MGHRA and CDR2 YSYEKL. CDR3 length: 11 amino acids. In DNA, the CDR3 is TGCGCCAGCAGCGGAAGGAACACCATATATTTT. Its translation is CASSGRNTIYF.

This clone occurred once. This chain joins TRBV6-2 or TRBV6-3 and TRBJ2-5, with TRBD1 matching 8 bases. Trimming at V came to 0 bases and at J to 5 bases, leaving 5 bases not matched to a gene. The CDR3 consists of 15 residues. Germline CDR1 MNHEY, CDR2 SVGEGT. The CDR3 here is CASSYSIRGLETQYF. The CDR3 coding sequence is TGTGCCAGCAGTTACTCTATCAGGGGGCTGGAGACCCAGTACTTC.

The chain uses TRBV5-1 and TRBJ1-1, with D possibly TRBD1 on 5 matching bases. This CDR3 comprises 15 residues. In germline, CDR1 is SGHRS, CDR2 YFSETQ. The V gene lost 1 base and the J gene lost 4 bases, with 14 bases spanning the gap. The CDR3, as DNA: TGCGCCAGCAGCTTGCGGGACCGCATAGCCACTGAAGCTTTCTTT. Translation: CASSLRDRIATEAFF. Full variable domain (missing parts from reference TRBV5-1 and TRBJ1-1): KAGVTQTPRYLIKTRGQQVTLSCSPISGHRSVSWYQQTPGQGLQFLFEYFSETQRNKGNFPGRFSGRQFSNSRSEMNVSTLELGDSALYLCASSLRDRIATEAFFGQGTRLTVV.

The V and J genes are TRBV7-2 and TRBJ1-5, with D unclear. CDR3 length equals 14 residues. V shed 5 bases and J shed 7 bases, with 15 bases lying between them. Germline values: CDR1 SGHTA, CDR2 FQGNSA. This CDR3 reads CASSRNAGVQPQHF. The CDR3 region has the DNA TGTGCCAGCAGCAGAAACGCCGGGGTCCAGCCCCAGCATTTT. Supplemented by reference TRBV7-2 and TRBJ1-5, the full variable domain reads GAGVSQSPSNKVTEKGKDVELRCDPISGHTALYWYRQSLGQGLEFLIYFQGNSAPDKSGLPSDRFSAERTGGSVSTLTIQRTQQEDSAVYLCASSRNAGVQPQHFGDGTRLSIL.

The J gene is TRBJ1-2, the V gene TRBV13; TRBD1 agrees at 7 bases. CDR1 is PRHDT, CDR2 FYEKMQ, per germline (reference sequence). The CDR3 extends over 17 amino acids. The V gene end was trimmed by 0 bases and the J gene end by 4 bases; junction bases not matched to a gene: 11. Here the CDR3 reads CASSLGGSEGGSYGYTF. For the CDR3, the DNA is TGTGCCAGCAGCTTAGGAGGATCCGAAGGGGGCTCCTATGGCTACACCTTC.

The chain recombines TRBV18 with TRBJ2-1; D remains ambiguous. CDR1 is KGHSH and CDR2 is LQKENI in the germline V gene. The CDR3 is 12 residues long. The ends were cut back, 3 bases at V and 4 bases at J, with 4 bases in the middle. CDR3 DNA sequence: TGTGCCAGCTCACCGGATTACAATGAGCAGTTCTTC. Protein product: CASSPDYNEQFF.

V gene TRBV29-1 combines with J gene TRBJ1-4; TRBD1 matches at 9 bases. V dropped 5 bases and J dropped 2; count of bases not matched to a gene: 3. The CDR3 is 14 amino acids. Germline V gene lookup returns CDR1 SQVTM and CDR2 ANQGSEA. In DNA, the CDR3 is TGCAGCGTTACAGGGGGCTCTACTAATGAAAAACTGTTTTTT. As protein: CSVTGGSTNEKLFF.

The chain combines TRBV12-5 with TRBJ2-1; perhaps TRBD2 as D (5 bases). Per the germline V gene, CDR1 is LGHNT and CDR2 is FRNRAP. Trimming removed 0 bases at V and 6 bases at J, with 9 bases between. The CDR3 totals 14 residues. CDR3 sequence (DNA): TGTGCTAGTGGTTTGGTATCAGCGGCCAATGAGCAGTTCTTC. Residues: CASGLVSAANEQFF.

CDR3 sequence (DNA): TGTGCCAGCAGAGAAGCCACAGAAGCTGGAAACACCATATATTTT. It is translated as CASREATEAGNTIYF. The rearrangement links TRBV5-6 to TRBJ1-3, with unresolved D. V shed 5 bases and J shed 2 bases, with 14 bases lying between them. This CDR3 has 15 amino acids. The germline gives CDR1 SGHDT, CDR2 YYEEEE.

This clone occurred a few times. The rearrangement uses TRBV6-4 and TRBJ2-7; TRBD1 agrees at 7 bases. Per the germline V gene, CDR1 is MRHNA and CDR2 is SNTAGT. J was trimmed by 5 bases and V by 11 bases; bases with no gene match: 9. There are 12 residues in the CDR3. This CDR3 is CALYPGTDEQYF. CDR3 bases: TGTGCCTTATATCCCGGGACAGACGAGCAGTACTTC.

In nucleotides, the CDR3 is TGCGCCAGCAGCCAAGACAGGAGCTTTTCCTATGGCTACACCTTC. It is translated as CASSQDRSFSYGYTF. The gene calls are TRBV4-1 and TRBJ1-2; unclear D gene. Trimming left V 0 bases short and J 4 bases short, with 12 bases between. The CDR3 consists of 15 residues. Germline V lookup: CDR1 MGHRA, CDR2 YSYEKL.

This chain's CDR3 is CAWGHLYEQYF. The CDR3 DNA is TGTGCCTGGGGTCATCTTTACGAGCAGTACTTC. This sequence joins TRBV30 and TRBJ2-7; no firm D call. The CDR3 loop spans 11 amino acids. The germline V gene has CDR1 GTSNPN and CDR2 SVGIG (reference sequence). V was shortened by 5 bases and J by 4 bases, with 9 bases between the two germline ends.